This T cell receptor (beta chain) was documented in a study of shared clonotypes between healthy human individuals (dated by TCRdb to between 2020 and 2021). Regarding the complete study: Three men and two women, aged 18 to 49 years, made up the cohort. For each donor, CD4 naive and CD4 memory were each given three plates, CD8 naive was given two plates, and CD8 memory was given one plate. The study deeply sequenced blood TCR repertoires of about 5 healthy adults to estimate repertoire size and the extent of clonotype sharing between individuals. To increase sequencing depth and limit assay-specific biases, TCR repertoire library preparation and sequencing were carried out by different laboratories using diverse techniques. Per donor, leukapheresis produced somewhere between about 0.9 and 9.5 billion PBMCs.

What the work shows at the level of the full study, not this receptor alone: Compared with non-shared clonotypes, clonotypes shared by all four sorted-subset donors had higher generation probabilities. Pairwise subsampling indicated that sequencing depth was expected to affect the degree of clonotype sharing among donors. The genetic and exposure-history diversity represented was limited by the small number of donors. Rarefaction of sorted-subset datasets indicated incomplete sequencing despite the large sequencing depth. When four donors were compared, the shared fraction of clonotypes was about 5.4% for naive CD4, about 4% for naive CD8, 2.3% for memory CD4, and approximately 0.4% for memory CD8. Sampling was limited to blood, and TCR repertoires in tissue likely differ from TCR repertoires in blood. Larger estimated clonotype richness was generally found for naive subsets than for memory subsets.

The donors were healthy, HIV-negative adults who had no recently reported acute infections or vaccinations. Every donor was a Caucasian adult living in Nashville, Tennessee, USA. CD4+ T cells were enriched by magnetic negative selection, after which naive cells were positively selected on CD45RA and the negative fraction was taken as the memory subset. After blood collection by leukapheresis, PBMCs were isolated using Ficoll-Histopaque density gradient centrifugation and then cryopreserved in the vapor phase of liquid nitrogen. Analytical flow cytometry was used to check the purity and quantity of every magnetically sorted T cell population. Genomic DNA was isolated from every sorted fraction and measured by UV absorbance on a Nanodrop 2000c. Using the deep immunoSEQ assay, TCR CDR3 regions were amplified from genomic DNA by multiplex PCR. Genomic DNA extracted from each cell subset was distributed evenly over all wells of several immunoSEQ 96-well plates, and each plate served as one replicate. For sorted subsets, about 210 ng of genomic DNA, equivalent to tens of thousands of T cell genomes, went into each replicate PCR. The purified libraries were quantified using a Qubit 3.0 fluorometer, sized with a Bioanalyzer 2100, and then quantified again using the KAPA Library Quantification kit. Every immunoSEQ 96-well plate was sequenced on a separate single-read 150-cycle Illumina NextSeq 550 flow cell. The study's processing was this. Because the immunoSEQ output held only junctional sequences and lacked quality scores, the filtering could not match the filtering applied to full-length reads. To assign V/J genes and CDR3, sequences were annotated against IMGT germline references using PyIR, a Python wrapper for IgBLAST v1.9. Reads were removed for weak V/J assignments (E-value above 1e-6), missing CDR3, stop codons, out-of-frame junctions, or ambiguous translated residues. V3J clonotypes were defined by identical inferred V gene, J gene, and CDR3 amino acid sequence. Percentage overlap between repertoires was computed as shared unique clonotypes divided by the size of the smaller repertoire. Three approaches were used to assess repertoire richness: RTK rarefaction, the Chao1 estimator, and Recon v2.1 estimates of unobserved clonotypes. Generation probabilities for all TCRbeta clonotypes obtained by the gDNA method from a handful of donors were computed using OLGA. In its TCRdb copy, this immuneACCESS table keeps in-frame sequences only and misses some clones. Where compared with another copy, unresolved V genes explain less than half of these, and the others have no known cause. V and J calls and clone size follow that table, whereas D and trimming were derived from the DNA. The sample data list about 1 million clones, and approximately 68% of these were observed just once. Of the sample, about 1.5% falls within the top ten clones.

At the junction V is shortened by 2 bases and J by 0 bases, with 8 bases in between. CDR1 and CDR2 are read off the germline V gene (reference sequence) as GTSNPN and SVGIG. The CDR3 sequence holds 14 residues, the cysteine and phenylalanine included. Left in the record is the CDR3 DNA by itself, 42 bases read in frame from the first base. Points on this clone: Its antigen specificity is not known. No base quality values were provided; no much bigger clone lies one nucleotide off.

In this chain, TRBV30 is recombined with TRBJ1-3, with no D gene named confidently. The sequence was obtained from a man between 18 and 35 years old in good health. Sequences were obtained from memory CD4+ T cells sorted from blood. The sample's cell subset or site label, in plain terms: CD45RA-negative fraction. The DNA sequence is as follows: TGTGCCTGGAGTAAGACTCTCTCTGGAAACACCATATATTTT. It encodes CAWSKTLSGNTIYF.